A single sample is the source of the 25 T cell receptor beta chains below, sequenced in a study of PD-1 blockade in classical Hodgkin lymphoma. The repertoire was sequenced with immunoSEQ multiplex PCR; TCRdb's copy has only in-frame clones and lacks some. The table shows about 110,000 clones, with 80% to 90% occurring only once. Each patient's relapse followed autologous stem cell transplantation, and brentuximab vedotin exposure varied. The sequences come from peripheral blood mononuclear cells (PBMCs), collected before the second cycle of nivolumab. The origin of the receptors is a human donor with classical Hodgkin lymphoma.

The chain couples TRBV5-1 to TRBJ1-5; 7 bases are a match to TRBD1. V lost 0 bases to trimming and J lost 3 bases; unmatched junction nucleotides: 3. CDR1 SGHRS and CDR2 YFSETQ come from the germline V gene. The CDR3 runs 15 residues. The CDR3 DNA reads as TGCGCCAGCAGCTTGGGGGACAGCATCAATCAGCCCCAGCATTTT. Translated: CASSLGDSINQPQHF.

This sequence joins TRBV7-2 and TRBJ1-3, with D uncertain. The CDR3 covers 14 residues. Germline loops: CDR1 SGHTA, CDR2 FQGNSA. V dropped 4 bases and J dropped 3 bases, with 10 bases sitting between them. The DNA for the CDR3 is TGTGCCAGCAGCTCCCGGAGGGATGGAAACACCATATATTTT. Residues: CASSSRRDGNTIYF.

J is TRBJ2-5 and V is TRBV4-2; D call uncertain. This CDR3 comprises 14 residues. The germline CDR1 and CDR2 sequences are LGHNA and YNFKEQ. Trimming took 0 bases from V and 4 from J, leaving 9 bases between them. The DNA for the CDR3 is TGTGCCAGCAGCCAAGATACCGCCGGAGAGACCCAGTACTTC. Translating gives CASSQDTAGETQYF.

The chain couples TRBV5-3 to TRBJ2-7; TRBD2 agrees at 10 bases. TRBV5-3 is treated as an ORF (open reading frame) with a function not yet certain. The trim removed 4 bases at V and 1 base at J, leaving 5 bases unmatched. The CDR3 extends over 15 amino acids. CDR3 sequence reads: CARSPIAGGSYEQYF. For the CDR3, the DNA is TGTGCCAGAAGCCCCATAGCGGGGGGATCCTACGAGCAGTACTTC.

V and J are TRBV13 and TRBJ2-1; possibly TRBD1 for D (5 bases). V was cut by 5 bases and J by 0 bases, with 11 bases left in between. CDR3 length equals 15 residues. Germline-derived CDR1 and CDR2 are PRHDT and FYEKMQ (reference sequence). This CDR3 is CASSPDRTSYNEQFF. CDR3 sequence (DNA): TGTGCCAGCAGCCCCGACAGAACCTCCTACAATGAGCAGTTCTTC.

J is TRBJ1-1 and V is TRBV10-1, with TRBD1 as a possible D gene (5 bases). Germline V gene sequence: CDR1 WNHNN, CDR2 SYGVQD (reference sequence). The CDR3 loop spans 18 amino acids. V lost 1 base and J lost 5, with 23 bases in between. The CDR3: CASSEFIPGPPDWTEAFF. The CDR3 DNA is TGCGCCAGCAGTGAGTTTATACCGGGACCGCCAGATTGGACTGAAGCTTTCTTT.

The gene calls are TRBV6-4 and TRBJ2-1; 12 bases are shared with TRBD2. Looked up from germline, CDR1 is MRHNA and CDR2 is SNTAGT. Trimming removed 0 bases from V and 0 bases from J; junction bases left unmatched: 6. The CDR3 contains 19 residues. The CDR3 spells CASSDSSLAGGSSYNEQFF. CDR3 bases: TGTGCCAGCAGTGACTCGAGTCTAGCGGGAGGGAGCTCCTACAATGAGCAGTTCTTC.

The genes are TRBV6-1 and TRBJ2-1; 8 bases are a match to TRBD2. The junction had 3 bases not matched to a gene; V was cut back by 5 bases and J by 3 bases. The germline gives CDR1 MNHNS, CDR2 SASEGT. The CDR3 extends over 14 amino acids. The CDR3 DNA sequence: TGTGCCAGCAGTCGGGAGGGCAGCTACAATGAGCAGTTCTTC. Translation gives CASSREGSYNEQFF.

This clone was seen a single time. J is TRBJ2-1 and V is TRBV6-4; D is uncertain. The length of the CDR3 is 13 residues. V was trimmed by 0 bases and J by 12 bases, leaving 12 bases between them. CDR1 and CDR2 (germline): MRHNA, SNTAGT. Written as DNA, the CDR3 is TGTGCCAGCAGTGACTCAGCCCAAGGTGGGCAGTTCTTC. It translates to CASSDSAQGGQFF.

V is TRBV18 and J is TRBJ1-3, with TRBD1 matching 7 bases. The CDR3 runs to 15 residues. V was clipped by 3 bases and J by 2 bases; unmatched bases: 4. Looked up from germline, CDR1 is KGHSH and CDR2 is LQKENI. The CDR3 here is CASSPRGQPGNTIYF. CDR3 DNA: TGTGCCAGCTCACCCAGGGGACAGCCTGGAAACACCATATATTTT.

The V and J genes are TRBV11-2 and TRBJ1-1; D is undetermined. The V end lost 1 base, the J end lost 3 bases, and 15 bases lay between the germline ends. Germline V gene lookup returns CDR1 SGHAT and CDR2 FQNNGV. The CDR3 has 16 residues. The CDR3 here is CASSLVFRGGDTEAFF. DNA for the CDR3: TGTGCCAGCAGCTTAGTATTTCGGGGAGGAGACACTGAAGCTTTCTTT.

V usage is TRBV10-3 and J usage is TRBJ2-3; no firm D call. The length of the CDR3 is 16 residues. Per germline, CDR1 ENHRY and CDR2 SYGVKD. V shed 0 bases and J shed 2 bases, with 12 bases lying between them. CDR3 sequence reads: CAISESTSFNTDTQYF. CDR3 sequence (DNA): TGTGCCATCAGTGAGTCGACATCTTTTAACACAGATACGCAGTATTTT.

The gene calls are TRBV10-2 and TRBJ2-2; tentative D call: TRBD2 (6 bases). Trimming stripped 0 bases from V and 7 bases from J, with 9 bases between. Per the germline V gene, CDR1 is WSHSY and CDR2 is SAAADI. This CDR3 is built from 14 residues. CDR3 coding DNA: TGCGCCAGCAGTGAGTCTGGCGGGAACGGGGAGCTGTTTTTT. Translated: CASSESGGNGELFF.

This sequence joins TRBV11-2 and TRBJ1-3; D gene ambiguous. The CDR3 is made up of 15 amino acids. V dropped 1 base and J dropped 4 bases, with 11 bases sitting between them. Germline V gene sequence: CDR1 SGHAT, CDR2 FQNNGV. In DNA form, the CDR3 reads TGTGCCAGCAGCTTAGGGTACGGCATCGGAAACACCATATATTTT. This codes for CASSLGYGIGNTIYF.

CDR3 bases: TGTGCCAGCAGCTTTGGGGGGGCTTATCAGCCCCAGCATTTT. This translates into CASSFGGAYQPQHF. V and J are TRBV5-8 and TRBJ1-5; D perhaps matches TRBD1 (6 bases). The germline gives CDR1 SGHTS, CDR2 YDEGEE. Trimming stripped 2 bases from V and 5 bases from J, with 11 bases between. CDR3 length equals 14 residues.

This chain links TRBV19 with TRBJ1-4; D perhaps matches TRBD1 (5 bases). The CDR3 sequence is 14 residues long. V gave up 9 bases and J gave up 6 bases, with 17 bases separating them. Germline loops: CDR1 LNHDA, CDR2 SQIVND (reference sequence). The CDR3 here is CASKDRWKHEKLFF. The CDR3 nucleotides are TGTGCCAGCAAAGACAGATGGAAGCATGAAAAACTGTTTTTT.

The chain joins TRBV6-5 to TRBJ2-7; TRBD1 might be the D (6 bases). V lost 8 bases and J 4 bases, leaving 21 bases between the germline ends. Looked up from germline, CDR1 is MNHEY and CDR2 is SVGAGI. The CDR3 is 15 residues long. CDR3 in DNA: TGTGCCAGCCGACCAGGGGTCTTGGGGGCTTACGAGCAGTACTTC. Encoded protein: CASRPGVLGAYEQYF.

This chain uses TRBV27 with TRBJ2-4; unclear D gene. CDR1 is MNHEY, CDR2 SMNVEV, per germline (reference sequence). Trimming stripped 3 bases from V and 1 base from J, with 7 bases between. The CDR3 contains 14 residues. CDR3 in DNA: TGTGCCAGCAGTTTGGTGGGGGCCAAAAACATTCAGTACTTC. It codes for CASSLVGAKNIQYF.

This chain links TRBV6-5 with TRBJ2-3, with unresolved D. CDR1 and CDR2 from the germline V gene are MNHEY and SVGAGI. CDR3 length equals 13 residues. V lost 4 bases, J lost 3 bases, and 8 bases lay in between. CDR3 region: CASSLSRTDTQYF. The CDR3 DNA is TGTGCCAGCAGTTTATCTAGGACAGATACGCAGTATTTT.

This clone was seen just once. The V gene is TRBV30, the J gene TRBJ1-1; no clear D. The CDR3 contains 13 residues. Per germline, CDR1 GTSNPN and CDR2 SVGIG (reference sequence). Trimming pared 4 bases from V and 0 bases from J, leaving 9 bases between. Here the CDR3 reads CAWKPQLNTEAFF. The CDR3, as DNA: TGTGCCTGGAAGCCCCAGTTGAACACTGAAGCTTTCTTT.

The gene calls are TRBV4-3 and TRBJ2-7, with no clear D. Per germline, CDR1 LGHNA and CDR2 YSLEER. V dropped 0 bases and J dropped 1 base, with 10 bases sitting between them. The CDR3 contains 15 residues. The CDR3 loop reads CASSQERLTSYEQYF. The DNA for the CDR3 is TGCGCCAGCAGCCAAGAAAGACTTACTTCCTACGAGCAGTACTTC.

This sequence joins TRBV5-4 and TRBJ2-5; 7 bases agree with TRBD1. The trim removed 4 bases at V and 2 bases at J, leaving 11 bases unmatched. The CDR3 is 16 residues long. Per germline, CDR1 SGHNT and CDR2 YYREEE (reference sequence). This chain's CDR3 is CASSIQGMRGQETQYF. Here the CDR3 DNA reads TGTGCCAGCAGCATACAGGGGATGCGCGGTCAAGAGACCCAGTACTTC.

The J gene is TRBJ2-3, the V gene TRBV7-2; 12 nucleotides match TRBD2. This CDR3 has 17 amino acids. CDR1 is SGHTA and CDR2 is FQGNSA in the germline V gene. The junction had 9 bases not matched to a gene; V was cut back by 4 bases and J by 4 bases. The CDR3 reads CASSSPKTSGSPDTQYF. DNA for the CDR3: TGTGCCAGCAGCTCACCCAAGACTAGCGGGAGCCCAGATACGCAGTATTTT.

This clone occurred a few times. Germline and junction disagree at one end, which may indicate a read error. This chain links TRBV7-7 with TRBJ2-1; 11 bases line up with TRBD2. Germline loops: CDR1 SSHAT, CDR2 FNYEAQ (reference sequence). The CDR3 extends over 16 amino acids. The DNA for the CDR3 is TGTGCTAGCAGCTTCCGACTAGCGGGGCCAGGTTATGAGCAGTTCTTC. Translation gives CASSFRLAGPGYEQFF.

The gene calls are TRBV5-1 and TRBJ2-6, with D possibly being TRBD1 (5 bases). Trimming removed 5 bases from V and 2 bases from J, with 11 bases in between. This CDR3 is built from 15 residues. The germline gives CDR1 SGHRS, CDR2 YFSETQ. CDR3 loop: CASSRWGTGANVLTF. In nucleotides, the CDR3 is TGCGCCAGCAGTCGTTGGGGCACTGGGGCCAACGTCCTGACTTTC.